The clone carrying this T cell receptor beta chain was detected a few times. The antigen remains unidentified. The data stem from a study of T cells after yellow fever vaccination. Study background: Low-cell-number fractions underwent preparation using SMART-Seq v4 Ultra Low Input. Study results and limitations: The booster saw the reappearance of most primary-vaccination clones (roughly 97% CD4, 88% CD8).

A process of 5'RACE template switching, which added a universal primer site and UMIs, was used to make TCR cDNA. Via MiXCR, TCRdb re-called the 5' RACE reads, giving one row per CDR3 protein. The profile shows about 550,000 distinct CDR3 sequences, 15% to 20% of them singletons. This clonotype was obtained from a man aged 25-45 years who received the YFV17D yellow fever vaccine. Material: PBMCs, obtained 15 days after the yellow fever booster vaccination.

For the CDR3, the DNA is TGTGCCTGGAGTGTGACCGGGACACCTTACGAGCAGTACTTC. Translated: CAWSVTGTPYEQYF. V is TRBV30 and J is TRBJ2-7, with D maybe TRBD1 (6 bases). With 0 bases removed from V and 4 bases from J, the gap between germline ends came to 13 bases. Germline values: CDR1 GTSNPN, CDR2 SVGIG (reference sequence). The CDR3 is made up of 14 amino acids.